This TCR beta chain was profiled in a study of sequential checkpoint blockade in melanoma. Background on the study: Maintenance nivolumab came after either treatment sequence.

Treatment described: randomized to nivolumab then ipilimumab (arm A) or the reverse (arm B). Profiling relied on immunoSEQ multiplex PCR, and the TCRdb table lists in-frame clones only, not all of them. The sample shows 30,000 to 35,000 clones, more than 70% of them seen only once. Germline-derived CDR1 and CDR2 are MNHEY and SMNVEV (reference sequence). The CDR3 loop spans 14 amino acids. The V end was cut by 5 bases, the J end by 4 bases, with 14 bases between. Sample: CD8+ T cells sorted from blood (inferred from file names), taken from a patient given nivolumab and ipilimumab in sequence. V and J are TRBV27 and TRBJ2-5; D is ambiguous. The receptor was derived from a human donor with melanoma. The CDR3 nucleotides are TGTGCCAGCAGTCCCGCGTTTATCGGAGAGACCCAGTACTTC. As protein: CASSPAFIGETQYF.